The following is a TCR beta chain sequence with its context. Its antigen remains unidentified. This sample was included in a study of high-grade serous ovarian cancer treatment subgroups. Study observations and caveats: Different patients shared almost no repertoire; same-patient tumors shared roughly 0.11 to 0.85. CDR1 and CDR2 were left unanalyzed; analyses focused on CDR3.

The tumor samples were collected prior to definitive surgery or chemotherapy. CDR1 MNHEY and CDR2 SMNVEV come from the germline V gene (reference sequence). The CDR3 length is 15 residues. V lost 9 bases and J lost 4; bases outside the gene matches: 14. TCRdb's copy holds only in-frame clones and misses some; the assay was immunoSEQ multiplex PCR. The top ten clones hold about 12% of a sample with around 2,500 clones, 72% of them seen once. Sequenced: tumor tissue. This TCR was sampled from a human donor with high-grade serous ovarian cancer. J is TRBJ2-5 and V is TRBV27; 7 bases align to TRBD2. In nucleotides, the CDR3 is TGTGCCAGTAGAGAGTCCGTGGGAGGGCGAGAGACCCAGTACTTC. Residues: CASRESVGGRETQYF.